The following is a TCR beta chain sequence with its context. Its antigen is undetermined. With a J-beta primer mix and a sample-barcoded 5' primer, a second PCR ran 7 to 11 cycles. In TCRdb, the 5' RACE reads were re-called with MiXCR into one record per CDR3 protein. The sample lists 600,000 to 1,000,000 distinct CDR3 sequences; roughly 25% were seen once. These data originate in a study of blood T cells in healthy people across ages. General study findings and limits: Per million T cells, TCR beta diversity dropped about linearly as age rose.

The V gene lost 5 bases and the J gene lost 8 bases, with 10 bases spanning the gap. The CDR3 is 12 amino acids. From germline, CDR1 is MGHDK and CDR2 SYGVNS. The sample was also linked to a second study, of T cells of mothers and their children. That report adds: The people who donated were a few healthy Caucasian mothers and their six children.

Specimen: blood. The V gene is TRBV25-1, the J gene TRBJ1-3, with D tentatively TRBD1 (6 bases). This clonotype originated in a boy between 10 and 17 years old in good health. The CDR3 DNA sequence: TGTGCCAGCAGTTTACACAGGGACACCATATATTTT. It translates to CASSLHRDTIYF.